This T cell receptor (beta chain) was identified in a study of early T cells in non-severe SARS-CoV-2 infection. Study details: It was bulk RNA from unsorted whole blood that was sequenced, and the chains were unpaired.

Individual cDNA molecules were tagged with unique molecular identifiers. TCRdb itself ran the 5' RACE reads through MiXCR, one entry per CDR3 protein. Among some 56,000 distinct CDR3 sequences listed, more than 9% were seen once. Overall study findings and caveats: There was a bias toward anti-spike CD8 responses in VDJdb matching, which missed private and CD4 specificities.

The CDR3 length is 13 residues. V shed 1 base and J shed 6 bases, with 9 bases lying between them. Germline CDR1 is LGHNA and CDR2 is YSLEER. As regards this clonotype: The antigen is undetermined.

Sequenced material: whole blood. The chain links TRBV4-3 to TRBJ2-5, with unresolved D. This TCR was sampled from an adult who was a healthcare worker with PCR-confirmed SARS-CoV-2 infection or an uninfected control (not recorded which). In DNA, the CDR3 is TGCGCCAGCAGCCAAGCACAGAGCAAGACCCAGTACTTC. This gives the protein CASSQAQSKTQYF.